This T cell receptor beta chain was documented in a study of a mutant IDH1 vaccine in newly diagnosed glioma. Study information: Each patient was administered eight vaccinations, scheduled in weeks 1, 3, 5, 7, 11, 15, 19 and 23. Averaging 40.4 years of age, treated patients were approximately 60% male and roughly 38% female.

The time point denotes: week 23, last vaccination. All doses held 300 ug of mutant IDH1 20-mer peptide, with topical imiquimod. CDR3 size: 14 residues. The V gene lost 3 bases and the J gene lost 3 bases, with 14 bases spanning the gap. Germline CDR1 is SQVTM and CDR2 is ANQGSEA. On this clone itself: What it recognizes is unknown.

Assay used: immunoSEQ multiplex PCR; TCRdb lists only in-frame clones, some missing. This repertoire shows 75,000 to 80,000 clones, about 85% found once; its top ten account for roughly 0.81%. This receptor was identified in a woman between 45 and 60 years old with glioma. Sequenced material: PBMCs, taken from a glioma patient whose treatment included an IDH1 peptide vaccine. This chain links TRBV29-1 with TRBJ1-2; weak D call: TRBD1 (6 bases). The CDR3 sequence is CSVDPSQGYYGYTF. Here the CDR3 DNA reads TGCAGCGTTGACCCATCACAGGGTTACTATGGCTACACCTTC.